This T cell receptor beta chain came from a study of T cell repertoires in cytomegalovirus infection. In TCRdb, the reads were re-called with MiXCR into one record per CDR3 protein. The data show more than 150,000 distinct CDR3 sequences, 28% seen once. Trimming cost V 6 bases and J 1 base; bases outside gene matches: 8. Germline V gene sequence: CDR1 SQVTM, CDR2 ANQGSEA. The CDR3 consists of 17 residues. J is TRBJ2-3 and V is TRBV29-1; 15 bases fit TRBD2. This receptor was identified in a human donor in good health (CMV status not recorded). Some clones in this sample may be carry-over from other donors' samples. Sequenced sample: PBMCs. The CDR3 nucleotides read TGCAGCGTCCCTGGACTAGCGGGGGGGCGAGGCACAGATACGCAGTATTTT. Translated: CSVPGLAGGRGTDTQYF.